Listed below are T cell receptor beta chains from one sample, sequenced in a study of cytomegalovirus exposure and HLA in healthy donors. Using immunoSEQ multiplex PCR, the repertoire was profiled, and TCRdb retains in-frame clones only, with some absent. The sample yields roughly 190,000 clones, over 65% seen once. The sample comprised PBMCs. The receptors originated from a woman younger than 45 in good health and CMV-seronegative. The CDR3 runs from the conserved cysteine through the conserved F or W. Each record gives: V gene, J gene, D gene, clone size, CDR3 protein, CDR3 DNA. A D gene is named only where the DNA matches it firmly. A clone size is listed for some rows: how often the clone was seen (once, few, many), or a class if it is expanded.

>TRBV5-4|TRBJ2-1|.|once
CASTTTGVGSYNEQFF
TGTGCCAGCACCACAACGGGGGTTGGCTCCTACAATGAGCAGTTCTTC
>TRBV6-1|TRBJ1-1|.|.
CASSESGENTEAFF
TGTGCCAGCAGTGAGTCCGGGGAGAACACTGAAGCTTTCTTT
>TRBV6-5|TRBJ2-2|TRBD2|.
CASSYSSGRAELFF
TGTGCCAGCAGTTACTCGTCAGGGAGGGCGGAGCTGTTTTTT
>TRBV5-1|TRBJ2-5|TRBD1|.
CASSLSTGGQETQYF
TGCGCCAGCAGCCTCTCCACAGGGGGTCAGGAGACCCAGTACTTC
>TRBV7-9|TRBJ2-1|TRBD2|.
CASSLVGRGAFNEQFF
TGTGCCAGCAGCTTAGTGGGGCGGGGGGCCTTCAATGAGCAGTTCTTC
>TRBV27|TRBJ1-2|.|.
CASSFGGLGYGYTF
TGTGCCAGCAGTTTCGGGGGGCTAGGCTATGGCTACACCTTC
>TRBV4-1|TRBJ2-7|TRBD2|.
CASSLTSGSSYEQYF
TGCGCCAGCAGCCTGACTAGCGGGAGCTCCTACGAGCAGTACTTC
>TRBV19|TRBJ1-1|TRBD1|few
CASSLIQGWTEAFF
TGTGCCAGTAGTTTAATACAGGGGTGGACTGAAGCTTTCTTT
>TRBV4-2|TRBJ1-2|.|.
CASSQDWGQDYGYTF
TGTGCCAGCAGCCAAGATTGGGGGCAGGACTATGGCTACACCTTC
>TRBV5-1|TRBJ1-2|.|.
CASSKRQPNYGYTF
TGCGCCAGCAGCAAAAGACAGCCTAACTATGGCTACACCTTC
>TRBV27|TRBJ2-2|TRBD2|.
CANGPERGATGELFF
TGTGCCAACGGACCGGAGCGGGGGGCAACCGGGGAGCTGTTTTTT
>TRBV5-4|TRBJ1-2|.|few
CASSLVAGHGYTF
TGTGCCAGCAGCTTGGTGGCAGGGCATGGCTACACCTTC
>TRBV7-2|TRBJ1-4|.|.
CASSSTGLMNEKLFF
TGTGCCAGCAGCTCTACAGGGTTAATGAATGAAAAACTGTTTTTT
>TRBV28|TRBJ1-2|.|.
CASSILWLRAPGRYGYTF
TGTGCCAGCAGCATTTTGTGGTTAAGGGCCCCCGGGAGGTATGGCTACACCTTC
>TRBV6-5|TRBJ2-7|.|.
CASRVSGPPYEQYF
TGTGCCAGCAGGGTTAGCGGCCCCCCCTACGAGCAGTACTTC
>TRBV19|TRBJ2-1|.|.
CASSPGQRLNEQFF
TGTGCCAGTAGCCCGGGTCAGAGGCTAAATGAGCAGTTCTTC
>TRBV19|TRBJ2-4|.|few
CASSMAAGLAKNIQYF
TGTGCCAGTAGTATGGCGGCAGGGCTAGCCAAAAACATTCAGTACTTC
>TRBV23-1|TRBJ1-1|.|.
CASRRPVPGEDTEAFF
TGCGCCAGCAGACGTCCGGTCCCCGGGGAGGACACTGAAGCTTTCTTT
>TRBV5-1|TRBJ2-7|.|few
CASSLELVPNEQYF
TGCGCCAGCAGCTTGGAGCTAGTACCGAACGAGCAGTACTTC
>TRBV19|TRBJ2-1|.|.
CASSIPSGLSSYNEQFF
TGTGCCAGTAGTATCCCTAGTGGACTGAGCTCCTACAATGAGCAGTTCTTC
>TRBV19|TRBJ2-5|.|.
CASSERGRHQETQYF
TGTGCCAGTAGTGAACGCGGTAGACACCAAGAGACCCAGTACTTC
>TRBV7-6|TRBJ2-1|.|.
CASSFPGQNEQFF
TGTGCCAGCAGCTTCCCTGGGCAGAATGAGCAGTTCTTC
>TRBV6-1|TRBJ2-5|TRBD2|.
CASSEARWEAGGPETQYF
TGTGCCAGCAGTGAAGCGCGATGGGAAGCGGGGGGGCCAGAGACCCAGTACTTC
>TRBV11-2|TRBJ2-1|TRBD1|.
CASSLGVRDRVYNEQFF
TGTGCCAGCAGCTTAGGAGTCCGGGACAGGGTCTACAATGAGCAGTTCTTC
>TRBV14|TRBJ1-6|TRBD1|once
CASSRGPVSPLHF
TGTGCCAGCAGCAGGGGGCCGGTTTCACCCCTCCACTTT
>TRBV4-1|TRBJ2-7|.|.
CASSQGTASYEQYF
TGCGCCAGCAGCCAAGGAACAGCCTCCTACGAGCAGTACTTC
>TRBV5-4|TRBJ1-5|TRBD1|.
CASSLQGAPQPQHF
TGTGCCAGCAGCTTACAGGGGGCCCCCCAGCCCCAGCATTTT
>TRBV7-9|TRBJ1-1|TRBD1|.
CASSLGPGQGGPEAFF
TGTGCCAGCAGCTTAGGGCCCGGACAGGGGGGCCCTGAAGCTTTCTTT
>TRBV6-6|TRBJ2-7|TRBD1|.
CASSSPDRGHYEQYF
TGTGCCAGCAGCTCCCCGGACAGGGGGCACTACGAGCAGTACTTC
>TRBV4-1|TRBJ1-5|TRBD1|once
CASSQDGAGGAYQPQHF
TGCGCCAGCAGCCAAGATGGGGCAGGGGGCGCGTATCAGCCCCAGCATTTT
>TRBV7-9|TRBJ2-6|.|.
CASSYQESGANVLTF
TGTGCCAGCAGTTACCAGGAATCTGGGGCCAACGTCCTGACTTTC
>TRBV11-2|TRBJ2-5|.|once
CASSLVRRETQYF
TGTGCCAGCAGCTTAGTTCGGAGGGAGACCCAGTACTTC
>TRBV4-1|TRBJ1-1|.|.
CASSQGDVGAEAFF
TGCGCCAGCAGCCAAGGTGACGTGGGCGCTGAAGCTTTCTTT